One and the same sample provided the 30 T cell receptor beta chains below, sequenced in a study of cytomegalovirus exposure and HLA in healthy donors. The PCR employed 60 Vbeta primers together with 13 Jbeta primers. The assay was immunoSEQ multiplex PCR, and TCRdb's table has in-frame clones only and misses some. The table lists around 180,000 clones, around 80% of them singletons, with about 1% in the top ten. What was sequenced was PBMCs. The receptor set was obtained from a woman between 40 and 55 years old in good health and CMV-seronegative.

This clone was seen a handful of times. The CDR3, as DNA: TGTGCCAGCAGCCAAACCGGGACAGCGGCCTACGAGCAGTACTTC. It encodes CASSQTGTAAYEQYF. The chain has TRBV6-5 and TRBJ2-7; TRBD1 matches at 7 bases. V lost 6 bases to trimming and J lost 2 bases; unmatched junction nucleotides: 10. Germline assignment: CDR1 MNHEY and CDR2 SVGAGI. The CDR3 has 15 residues.

The chain carries TRBV27 and TRBJ1-5, with 7 positions matching TRBD1. The CDR3 extends over 14 amino acids. Losses at the gene ends were 7 bases for V and 2 bases for J; bases not matched to a gene: 5. CDR1 MNHEY and CDR2 SMNVEV come from the germline V gene (reference sequence). CDR3 protein: CASNTRGGNQPQHF. The CDR3 nucleotides are TGTGCCAGCAACACCAGGGGGGGCAATCAGCCCCAGCATTTT.

The CDR3 is CASSLGQIIEAFF. CDR3 nucleotide sequence: TGTGCCAGCAGCTTGGGACAGATCATTGAAGCTTTCTTT. The chain links TRBV5-6 to TRBJ1-1, with D maybe TRBD1 (5 bases). The CDR3 totals 13 residues. The germline V gene encodes CDR1 SGHDT and CDR2 YYEEEE. V was clipped by 0 bases and J by 7 bases, with 10 bases between them.

This clone turned up a few times. This rearrangement joins TRBV5-1 to TRBJ2-7; 10 nucleotides line up with TRBD2. The CDR3 loop spans 15 amino acids. The ends lost 4 bases at V and 6 bases at J; junction bases unmatched: 10. Per the germline V gene, CDR1 is SGHRS and CDR2 is YFSETQ. CDR3 sequence (DNA): TGCGCCAGCAGCCCGGGTCCTAGCGGGAGTAGCGAGCAGTACGTC. Translated: CASSPGPSGSSEQYV.

The rearrangement links TRBV19 to TRBJ1-5, with D possibly TRBD1 on 6 matching bases. Germline CDR1 reads LNHDA; CDR2 reads SQIVND (reference sequence). The CDR3 has 14 amino acids. Between the trimmed V and J ends, which lost 5 bases and 4 bases, there was a span of 12 bases. CDR3 sequence (DNA): TGTGCCAGTAGTCCCGGGACACAAAATCAGCCCCAGCATTTT. This gives the protein CASSPGTQNQPQHF.

The chain carries TRBV28 and TRBJ2-7, with 8 bases fitting TRBD1. Germline V gene lookup returns CDR1 MDHEN and CDR2 SYDVKM. The CDR3 spans 15 residues. V lost 3 bases, J lost 3 bases, and 7 bases stayed unmatched. CDR3 protein: CASSFRGTGFYEQYV. The CDR3 nucleotides read TGTGCCAGCAGTTTCCGAGGGACAGGCTTCTACGAGCAGTACGTC.

This chain connects TRBV7-9 to TRBJ2-5; tentatively, D is TRBD1 (6 bases). The V end lost 5 bases, the J end lost 4 bases, and 14 bases lay between the germline ends. Germline-derived CDR1 and CDR2 are SEHNR and FQNEAQ (reference sequence). There are 14 residues in the CDR3. The CDR3 DNA follows: TGTGCCAGCAGCGTGGGACATCCGCTAGAGACCCAGTACTTC. It translates to CASSVGHPLETQYF.

The chain joins TRBV5-4 to TRBJ1-5; the match to TRBD1 covers 7 bases. Germline CDR1 and CDR2: SGHNT and YYREEE (reference sequence). Germline trimming cut 3 bases from V and 1 base from J; bases unmatched to any gene: 1. The CDR3 loop spans 14 amino acids. The CDR3 bases are TGTGCCAGCAGCTCAGGGGGGAGCAATCAGCCCCAGCATTTT. The encoded protein is CASSSGGSNQPQHF.

V and J are TRBV11-1 and TRBJ1-5; 9 bases are a match to TRBD1. Germline loops: CDR1 SGHAT, CDR2 FQDESV (reference sequence). J lost 7 bases, V lost 5 bases, and 6 bases had no gene match. The CDR3 has 14 amino acids. CDR3 DNA: TGTGCCAGCAGCGCGGGACAGGGAGGGCAGCCCCAGCATTTT. Amino acids: CASSAGQGGQPQHF.

About this clone itself: Since no conserved phenylalanine or tryptophan closes the CDR3, a read error is the likely cause. The CDR3 spells CASSLEGQGSPYGYTL. CDR3 DNA sequence: TGCGCCAGCAGCTTGGAAGGGCAGGGCAGTCCTTATGGCTACACCCTC. The chain employs TRBV5-1 and TRBJ1-2, with a tentative D call TRBD1 (5 bases). Trimming removed 0 bases at V and 5 bases at J, with 17 bases between. This CDR3 comprises 16 residues. The germline CDR1 and CDR2 sequences are SGHRS and YFSETQ.

This clone was found a few times. The chain uses TRBV27 and TRBJ2-1, with 8 bases that match TRBD2. The CDR3 length is 14 residues. Per the germline V gene, CDR1 is MNHEY and CDR2 is SMNVEV (reference sequence). The junction had 10 bases not matched to a gene; V was cut back by 6 bases and J by 9 bases. DNA of the CDR3: TGTGCCAGCAGGTTCCTAGCGGGTAACTTTGAGCAGTTCTTC. It specifies CASRFLAGNFEQFF.

The genes are TRBV19 and TRBJ1-4; 9 bases agree with TRBD1. The germline gives CDR1 LNHDA, CDR2 SQIVND (reference sequence). Trimming cost V 3 bases and J 14 bases; bases outside gene matches: 7. There are 13 residues in the CDR3. The CDR3 nucleotides are TGTGCCAGTAGTATCAAGACAGGGGGATTTCTGTTTTTT. It codes for CASSIKTGGFLFF.

In its sample, this clone was seen a few times. This chain uses TRBV5-6 with TRBJ1-2; D is unresolved. V was cut by 0 bases and J by 4 bases, with 4 bases left in between. The CDR3 is 12 amino acids. Germline CDR1 SGHDT, CDR2 YYEEEE. DNA of the CDR3: TGTGCCAGCAGCTTGGCCGGCTATGGCTACACCTTC. Encoded protein: CASSLAGYGYTF.

This sequence joins TRBV6-1 and TRBJ2-3, with D uncertain. V was clipped by 0 bases and J by 6 bases, with 13 bases between them. Germline V lookup: CDR1 MNHNS, CDR2 SASEGT. This CDR3 contains 15 residues. CDR3 residues: CASSEALFISDTQYF. CDR3 nucleotide sequence: TGTGCCAGCAGTGAAGCGCTATTCATCTCGGATACGCAGTATTTT.

This chain joins TRBV5-1 and TRBJ2-2; D may be TRBD1 (6 bases). V lost 0 bases and J 3 bases, leaving 12 bases between the germline ends. The CDR3 runs 16 residues. The V gene's germline CDR1 is SGHRS and CDR2 YFSETQ. The CDR3 spells CASSLDGRGDTGELFF. The CDR3 bases are TGCGCCAGCAGCTTGGACGGCAGGGGTGACACCGGGGAGCTGTTTTTT.

The chain is built from TRBV10-3 and TRBJ1-1; 8 positions agree with TRBD1. Germline V gene lookup returns CDR1 ENHRY and CDR2 SYGVKD. J was trimmed by 1 base and V by 4 bases; bases with no gene match: 11. The CDR3 contains 17 residues. CDR3 residues: CAISALGQGQGNTEAFF. In nucleotides, the CDR3 is TGTGCCATCAGTGCTCTCGGACAGGGCCAAGGGAACACTGAAGCTTTCTTT.

The rearrangement links TRBV7-2 to TRBJ2-3, with TRBD1 matching 10 bases. With V trimmed by 4 bases and J by 2 bases, 3 bases remained unmatched. Germline V gene data show CDR1 as SGHTA and CDR2 as FQGNSA. The CDR3 loop spans 15 amino acids. CDR3 in DNA: TGTGCCAGCAGCTCCGGGACAGGGGTCACAGATACGCAGTATTTT. Protein sequence: CASSSGTGVTDTQYF.

The chain combines TRBV30 with TRBJ1-1, with D unresolved. This CDR3 is 15 amino acids long. The V gene lost 0 bases and the J gene lost 1 base, with 12 bases spanning the gap. Germline V gene sequence: CDR1 GTSNPN, CDR2 SVGIG (reference sequence). The DNA of the CDR3 is TGTGCCTGGAGTGTGGTAAGAGGTTGGAACACTGAAGCTTTCTTT. Residues: CAWSVVRGWNTEAFF.

In this sample, this clone turned up a few times. The CDR3 DNA sequence: TGTGCCACCAGCTTGACTACTAGCGGATTTTACAATGAGCAGTTCTTC. It yields the protein CATSLTTSGFYNEQFF. The rearrangement joins TRBV15 to TRBJ2-1; 8 nucleotides line up with TRBD2. The germline V gene encodes CDR1 LNHNV and CDR2 YYDKDF (reference sequence). V shed 5 bases and J 4 bases; nucleotides not matched to a gene: 10. The CDR3 contains 16 residues.

V gene TRBV18 combines with J gene TRBJ1-1; 7 nucleotides match TRBD1. V shed 2 bases and J 1 base; nucleotides not matched to a gene: 1. CDR3 length equals 14 residues. Germline-derived CDR1 and CDR2 are KGHSH and LQKENI. The CDR3 loop is CASSPRQGNTEAFF. CDR3 bases: TGTGCCAGCTCACCAAGACAGGGGAACACTGAAGCTTTCTTT.

The chain joins TRBV5-1 to TRBJ1-1; D remains unclear. This CDR3 has 11 amino acids. Trimming shortened V by 1 base and J by 8 bases, and 6 bases separated the two germline ends. Per germline, CDR1 SGHRS and CDR2 YFSETQ. The CDR3 DNA reads as TGCGCCAGCAGCTTGACAGTCGAAGCTTTCTTT. It translates to CASSLTVEAFF.

This chain joins TRBV7-9 and TRBJ2-3; possible D gene TRBD2, 6 bases. V lost 1 base and J lost 2, with 16 bases in between. The CDR3 has 17 residues. Per germline, CDR1 SEHNR and CDR2 FQNEAQ (reference sequence). CDR3 DNA sequence: TGTGCCAGCAGCTTAGGTGGGACTTCACCTAACACAGATACGCAGTATTTT. This sequence encodes CASSLGGTSPNTDTQYF.

The chain has TRBV6-1 and TRBJ2-7; D perhaps matches TRBD1 (5 bases). This CDR3 is 13 amino acids long. CDR1 MNHNS and CDR2 SASEGT come from the germline V gene. The germline V and J ends were trimmed by 6 bases and 0 bases, with 9 bases remaining between them. The CDR3: CASRQGISYEQYV. CDR3 coding DNA: TGTGCCAGCAGGCAGGGAATCTCCTACGAGCAGTACGTC.

This chain connects TRBV7-9 to TRBJ2-3, with 14 positions matching TRBD2. V lost 5 bases, J lost 3 bases, and 7 bases stayed unmatched. The germline gives CDR1 SEHNR, CDR2 FQNEAQ (reference sequence). The length of the CDR3 is 17 residues. The CDR3 loop reads CASSLRLAGGPTDTQYF. The CDR3 DNA follows: TGTGCCAGCAGCCTACGACTAGCGGGAGGGCCAACAGATACGCAGTATTTT.

The gene calls are TRBV5-4 and TRBJ1-1, with 7 bases identical to TRBD1. V lost 3 bases to trimming and J lost 1 base; unmatched junction nucleotides: 6. Germline values: CDR1 SGHNT, CDR2 YYREEE (reference sequence). The CDR3 totals 15 residues. For the CDR3, the DNA is TGTGCCAGCAGCTCCCAACAGGGGTCGAACACTGAAGCTTTCTTT. Its protein product is CASSSQQGSNTEAFF.

The chain uses TRBV6-6 and TRBJ1-1; no definite D call. Germline V CDR1 and CDR2: MNHNY, SVGAGI (reference sequence). The ends were cut back, 4 bases at V and 6 bases at J, with 12 bases in the middle. This CDR3 comprises 13 residues. The CDR3 sequence: CASSSRTVAEAFF. DNA for the CDR3: TGTGCCAGCAGTTCCCGAACCGTAGCTGAAGCTTTCTTT.

This chain uses TRBV4-1 with TRBJ2-7; 9 nucleotides agree with TRBD1. CDR1 and CDR2 from the germline V gene are MGHRA and YSYEKL. The CDR3 is 13 residues long. Germline trimming cut 4 bases from V and 6 bases from J; bases unmatched to any gene: 4. Here the CDR3 reads CASSLGQGGEQYF. The CDR3 DNA follows: TGCGCCAGCAGCCTGGGACAGGGAGGCGAGCAGTACTTC.

This clone occurred a few times. J is TRBJ2-1 and V is TRBV7-2, with unresolved D. There are 13 residues in the CDR3. Germline values: CDR1 SGHTA, CDR2 FQGNSA. Trimming took 4 bases from V and 10 from J, leaving 14 bases between them. The CDR3 protein is CASSSLQQKEQFF. CDR3 bases: TGTGCCAGCAGCTCGCTACAACAGAAAGAGCAGTTCTTC.

The chain links TRBV1 to TRBJ2-3; the D call in the table, TRBD2, was not verified against the DNA. TRBV1 is deemed a pseudogene. The CDR3 runs 17 residues. This CDR3 reads CTSSQDPLAGGKDTQYF. Here the CDR3 DNA reads TGCACCAGCAGCCAAGATCCTCTAGCGGGAGGGAAAGATACGCAGTATTTT.

This rearrangement joins TRBV5-1 to TRBJ1-2, with 12 bases aligning to TRBD1. Trimming took 4 bases from V and 7 from J; bases not matched to a gene: 11. This CDR3 contains 16 residues. From germline, CDR1 is SGHRS and CDR2 YFSETQ. CDR3 amino acids: CASSPTPGQGAGGYTF. In DNA, the CDR3 is TGCGCCAGCAGCCCTACACCGGGACAGGGGGCGGGTGGCTACACCTTC.